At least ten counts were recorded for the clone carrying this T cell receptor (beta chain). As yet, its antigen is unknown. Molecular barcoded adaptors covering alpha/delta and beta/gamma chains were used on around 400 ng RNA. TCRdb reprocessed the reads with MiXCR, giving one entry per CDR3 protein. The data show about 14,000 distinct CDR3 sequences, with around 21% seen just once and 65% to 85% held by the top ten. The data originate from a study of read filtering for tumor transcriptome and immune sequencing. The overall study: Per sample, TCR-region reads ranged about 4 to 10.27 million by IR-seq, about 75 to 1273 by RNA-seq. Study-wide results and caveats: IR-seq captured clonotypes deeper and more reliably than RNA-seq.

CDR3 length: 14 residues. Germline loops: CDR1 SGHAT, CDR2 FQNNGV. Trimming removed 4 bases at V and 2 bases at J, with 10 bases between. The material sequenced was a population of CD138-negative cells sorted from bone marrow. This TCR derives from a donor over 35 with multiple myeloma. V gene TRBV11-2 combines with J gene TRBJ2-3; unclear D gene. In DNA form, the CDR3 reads TGTGCCAGCAGCTCCCTCGAGCCCACAGATACGCAGTATTTT. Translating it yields CASSSLEPTDTQYF. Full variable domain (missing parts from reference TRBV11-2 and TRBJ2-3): EAGVAQSPRYKIIEKRQSVAFWCNPISGHATLYWYQQILGQGPKLLIQFQNNGVVDDSQLPKDRFSAERLKGVDSTLKIQPAKLEDSAVYLCASSSLEPTDTQYFGPGTRLTVL.